This passage covers 31 T cell receptor beta chains from one sample sequenced in a study of blood T cell repertoires in COVID-19. This table comes from immunoSEQ multiplex PCR, and its TCRdb copy is limited to in-frame clones, with some not included. The sample comprises 90,000 to 150,000 clones, approximately 77% of which are singletons, and over 6.5% rests with the top ten. The specimen sequenced was peripheral blood. These TCRs come from a human donor in a cohort sampled during active COVID-19.

This chain links TRBV4-1 with TRBJ2-7; TRBD2 is a possible D gene (6 bases). V lost 5 bases and J 7 bases, leaving 24 bases between the germline ends. The V gene's germline CDR1 is MGHRA and CDR2 YSYEKL. The CDR3 consists of 16 residues. CDR3 sequence reads: CASSEIGRGAVGEQYF. The CDR3 region has the DNA TGCGCCAGCAGCGAGATCGGGCGGGGTGCGGTAGGAGAGCAGTACTTC.

The rearrangement links TRBV18 to TRBJ1-2, with a tentative D call TRBD1 (6 bases). With 4 bases removed from V and 0 bases from J, the gap between germline ends came to 21 bases. Germline V CDR1 and CDR2: KGHSH, LQKENI. The CDR3 loop spans 18 amino acids. The CDR3, as DNA: TGTGCCAGCTCACTCTCAGGGGTGCCCGGAACTCCTAACTATGGCTACACCTTC. As protein: CASSLSGVPGTPNYGYTF.

The V call is TRBV5-4, the J call TRBJ2-5, with TRBD2 matching 12 bases. After removal of 3 bases from V and 5 bases from J, the junction contained 8 bases not matched to a gene. Germline V gene sequence: CDR1 SGHNT, CDR2 YYREEE (reference sequence). This CDR3 is 16 amino acids long. Here the CDR3 reads CASSSRLAGVSETQYF. The DNA of the CDR3 is TGTGCCAGCAGCTCCAGACTAGCGGGAGTCAGTGAGACCCAGTACTTC.

This rearrangement joins TRBV6-2 or TRBV6-3 to TRBJ2-6; 10 positions match TRBD1. J was trimmed by 3 bases and V by 2 bases; bases with no gene match: 10. Looked up from germline, CDR1 is MNHEY and CDR2 is SVGEGT. CDR3 length: 19 amino acids. The CDR3 loop reads CASSYRPGQGFGGANVLTF. The CDR3 DNA follows: TGTGCCAGCAGTTACAGACCGGGACAGGGGTTCGGTGGGGCCAACGTCCTGACTTTC.

A few counts support this clone. J is TRBJ2-1 and V is TRBV5-1, with 12 bases matching TRBD2. Germline values: CDR1 SGHRS, CDR2 YFSETQ. The CDR3 extends over 16 amino acids. The V segment lost 4 bases and the J segment 10 bases; nucleotides outside the gene matches: 12. The DNA for the CDR3 is TGCGCCAGCAGCCCGAGGTCGGGACTAGCGGGCCACGAGCAGTTCTTC. Amino acids: CASSPRSGLAGHEQFF.

The CDR3 is CASSLGQPGGTPYNSPLHF. The CDR3 DNA sequence: TGTGCCAGCAGTCTCGGACAGCCCGGGGGGACTCCGTATAATTCACCCCTCCACTTT. The chain uses TRBV27 and TRBJ1-6; TRBD1 might be the D (6 bases). Germline values: CDR1 MNHEY, CDR2 SMNVEV (reference sequence). The length of the CDR3 is 19 residues. The V end was cut by 5 bases, the J end by 4 bases, with 24 bases between.

This rearrangement joins TRBV10-3 to TRBJ2-5; maybe TRBD2 (5 bases). Trimming removed 2 bases from V and 5 bases from J, with 6 bases in between. Germline CDR1 and CDR2: ENHRY and SYGVKD. This CDR3 spans 12 amino acids. For the CDR3, the DNA is TGTGCCATCAGTGAGGGCGGGGAGACCCAGTACTTC. As protein: CAISEGGETQYF.

V and J are TRBV19 and TRBJ1-1, with D possibly matching TRBD1 (5 bases). V dropped 7 bases and J dropped 1 base, with 13 bases sitting between them. This CDR3 is built from 14 residues. Germline V gene data show CDR1 as LNHDA and CDR2 as SQIVND (reference sequence). CDR3 coding DNA: TGTGCCAGTATTCAGGGAAGGGCGAACACTGAAGCTTTCTTT. Translating gives CASIQGRANTEAFF.

The gene calls are TRBV19 and TRBJ2-5; 12 bases line up with TRBD2. Germline V gene data show CDR1 as LNHDA and CDR2 as SQIVND (reference sequence). The CDR3 length is 19 residues. The J segment lost 3 bases and the V segment lost 5 bases, leaving 16 bases of the junction unmatched. The CDR3 DNA is TGTGCCAGTAGTTTGCGCGGCGGACTAGCGGGAACGGGCAAAGAGACCCAGTACTTC. It codes for CASSLRGGLAGTGKETQYF.

The chain is built from TRBV19 and TRBJ2-7, with D tentatively TRBD2 (6 bases). CDR1 is LNHDA and CDR2 is SQIVND in the germline V gene (reference sequence). The V end was cut by 1 base, the J end by 0 bases, with 16 bases between. The CDR3 contains 17 residues. The CDR3 bases are TGTGCCAGTAGTATAGGAGTTCTGGGGGGACCCTCCTACGAGCAGTACTTC. It yields the protein CASSIGVLGGPSYEQYF. Looking up the rest from reference TRBV19 and TRBJ2-7 gives the full variable domain: DGGITQSPKYLFRKEGQNVTLSCEQNLNHDAMYWYRQDPGQGLRLIYYSQIVNDFQKGDIAEGYSVSREKKESFPLTVTSAQKNPTAFYLCASSIGVLGGPSYEQYFGPGTRLTVT.

This clone was seen only once. The rearrangement joins TRBV24-1 to TRBJ2-3; D is unresolved. The CDR3 has 13 residues. Germline V gene sequence: CDR1 KGHDR, CDR2 SFDVKD. Trimming stripped 8 bases from V and 0 bases from J, with 8 bases between. Here the CDR3 reads CATTQDSTDTQYF. The CDR3, as DNA: TGTGCCACCACCCAGGATAGCACAGATACGCAGTATTTT.

The J gene is TRBJ1-1, the V gene TRBV7-6; D is uncertain. Germline V gene data show CDR1 as SGHVS and CDR2 as FNYEAQ. The CDR3 spans 14 residues. Trimming took 0 bases from V and 5 from J, leaving 10 bases between them. The CDR3 reads CASSLAGQRTEAFF. The CDR3 region has the DNA TGTGCCAGCAGCTTAGCAGGCCAGAGGACTGAAGCTTTCTTT.

This sequence joins TRBV5-6 and TRBJ1-3, with unresolved D. The CDR3 totals 15 residues. The ends were cut back, 0 bases at V and 7 bases at J, with 14 bases in the middle. In germline, CDR1 is SGHDT, CDR2 YYEEEE. Here the CDR3 reads CASSLANRGYNTIYF. CDR3 nucleotide sequence: TGTGCCAGCAGCTTGGCCAATCGGGGTTATAACACCATATATTTT.

The V call is TRBV27, the J call TRBJ1-2, with unresolved D. The CDR3 is made up of 13 amino acids. Trimming pared 5 bases from V and 3 bases from J, leaving 10 bases between. Germline loops: CDR1 MNHEY, CDR2 SMNVEV (reference sequence). The CDR3 sequence is CASSPAGYYGYTF. The DNA of the CDR3 is TGTGCCAGCAGTCCCGCAGGCTACTATGGCTACACCTTC.

The chain employs TRBV11-2 and TRBJ2-3; 8 bases match TRBD1. Germline lookup yields CDR1 SGHAT and CDR2 FQNNGV. V lost 4 bases and J lost 5; bases outside the gene matches: 8. This CDR3 region has 15 residues. The CDR3 loop is CASSSAGGPGDTQYF. In DNA form, the CDR3 reads TGTGCCAGCAGCTCCGCAGGGGGCCCAGGAGATACGCAGTATTTT.

This clone has only a few counts. The CDR3 DNA sequence: TGTGCCAGCAGGGGCGTAAACTACGAGCAGTACTTC. This encodes CASRGVNYEQYF. This chain joins TRBV11-1 and TRBJ2-7; D uncertain. The CDR3 is 12 amino acids. Germline lookup yields CDR1 SGHAT and CDR2 FQDESV (reference sequence). Trimming took off 6 bases at V and 3 bases at J, with 9 bases between the two ends.

The chain uses TRBV7-9 and TRBJ1-1, with 11 bases that match TRBD1. Looked up from germline, CDR1 is SEHNR and CDR2 is FQNEAQ (reference sequence). The CDR3 loop spans 15 amino acids. V shed 5 bases, J shed 5 bases, and the junction held 7 bases outside the gene matches. CDR3 loop: CASSHGQGARTEAFF. CDR3 coding DNA: TGTGCCAGCAGCCATGGACAGGGGGCTCGGACTGAAGCTTTCTTT. The complete variable domain, with remaining parts taken from reference TRBV7-9 and TRBJ1-1, reads DTGVSQNPRHKITKRGQNVTFRCDPISEHNRLYWYRQTLGQGPEFLTYFQNEAQLEKSRLLSDRFSAERPKGSFSTLEIQRTEQGDSAMYLCASSHGQGARTEAFFGQGTRLTVV.

The chain uses TRBV3-1 (or the pseudogene TRBV3-2) and TRBJ2-7; 7 nucleotides line up with TRBD2. CDR3 length equals 18 residues. Germline trimming cut 0 bases from V and 4 bases from J; bases unmatched to any gene: 15. Germline assignment: CDR1 LGHDT and CDR2 YNNKEL (reference sequence). CDR3 sequence (DNA): TGTGCCAGCAGCCAAGAGTTAAATAGCGGGCGGTGGGAGTACGAGCAGTACTTC. This sequence encodes CASSQELNSGRWEYEQYF.

The chain couples TRBV27 to TRBJ2-1; 14 positions agree with TRBD2. The CDR3 is 17 residues long. Trimming at V came to 4 bases and at J to 9 bases, leaving 11 bases not matched to a gene. Germline assignment: CDR1 MNHEY and CDR2 SMNVEV (reference sequence). This CDR3 is CASSWVGTSGGASEQFF. CDR3 coding DNA: TGTGCCAGCAGTTGGGTTGGGACTAGCGGGGGTGCATCTGAGCAGTTCTTC.

The chain employs TRBV10-3 and TRBJ2-5; TRBD2 is a possible D gene (5 bases). There are 14 residues in the CDR3. The V and J ends lost 3 bases and 4 bases respectively, with 12 bases between them. Germline V gene sequence: CDR1 ENHRY, CDR2 SYGVKD. For the CDR3, the DNA is TGTGCCATCAGTGAATTTGGACGGGGAGAGACCCAGTACTTC. This encodes CAISEFGRGETQYF.

The V gene is TRBV19, the J gene TRBJ2-7; TRBD1 matches 8 bases. The CDR3 is 14 amino acids. J lost 4 bases, V lost 7 bases, and 9 bases had no gene match. Germline V CDR1 and CDR2: LNHDA, SQIVND (reference sequence). The DNA of the CDR3 is TGTGCCAGTACCCCAGGGCAGGGGGCATACGAGCAGTACTTC. Translating gives CASTPGQGAYEQYF. Supplemented by reference TRBV19 and TRBJ2-7, the full variable domain reads DGGITQSPKYLFRKEGQNVTLSCEQNLNHDAMYWYRQDPGQGLRLIYYSQIVNDFQKGDIAEGYSVSREKKESFPLTVTSAQKNPTAFYLCASTPGQGAYEQYFGPGTRLTVT.

The gene calls are TRBV18 and TRBJ2-7, with D tentatively TRBD2 (5 bases). With 6 bases removed from V and 2 bases from J, the gap between germline ends came to 14 bases. Germline CDR1 reads KGHSH; CDR2 reads LQKENI. This CDR3 has 14 amino acids. This CDR3 reads CASSPDFKTYEQYF. The DNA of the CDR3 is TGTGCCAGCTCTCCGGACTTTAAAACCTACGAGCAGTACTTC.

This rearrangement joins TRBV11-2 to TRBJ1-1, with unresolved D. Per germline, CDR1 SGHAT and CDR2 FQNNGV. The CDR3 totals 13 residues. Trimming left V 2 bases short and J 6 bases short, with 10 bases between. The CDR3 region has the DNA TGTGCCAGCAGCTTAAGCGGACGCGCTGAAGCTTTCTTT. Its protein is CASSLSGRAEAFF.

The chain couples TRBV5-6 to TRBJ1-2; TRBD1 matches 7 bases. There are 14 residues in the CDR3. Trimming removed 6 bases from V and 7 bases from J; junction bases left unmatched: 12. The germline V gene has CDR1 SGHDT and CDR2 YYEEEE. CDR3 residues: CASNTGANPSGYTF. CDR3 in DNA: TGTGCCAGCAATACAGGGGCGAACCCATCTGGCTACACCTTC.

V gene TRBV30 combines with J gene TRBJ2-5, with 9 bases that match TRBD2. Looked up from germline, CDR1 is GTSNPN and CDR2 is SVGIG (reference sequence). The CDR3 extends over 15 amino acids. V shed 1 base and J 7 bases; nucleotides not matched to a gene: 10. CDR3 nucleotides: TGTGCCTGGAGTGGGTTAGGACTAGCGAAGGGGACCCAGTACTTC. Its translation: CAWSGLGLAKGTQYF.

The chain is built from TRBV6-1 and TRBJ2-4; tentative D call: TRBD2 (5 bases). The V and J ends lost 2 bases and 15 bases respectively, with 17 bases between them. CDR1 is MNHNS and CDR2 is SASEGT in the germline V gene. There are 13 residues in the CDR3. CDR3 nucleotides: TGTGCCAGCAGTGAACCCTTAAGGGTTGAGGGGTACTTC. Protein: CASSEPLRVEGYF.

The chain's CDR3 is CASSFYRVEETQYF. The CDR3 region has the DNA TGTGCCAGCAGCTTCTACAGGGTAGAGGAGACCCAGTACTTC. The V call is TRBV11-2, the J call TRBJ2-5; a possible D gene is TRBD1 (6 bases). V lost 3 bases and J 5 bases, leaving 13 bases between the germline ends. The CDR3 has 14 residues. Germline V CDR1 and CDR2: SGHAT, FQNNGV.

V is TRBV6-5 and J is TRBJ1-2, with D possibly matching TRBD1 (5 bases). This CDR3 region has 11 residues. The germline V gene has CDR1 MNHEY and CDR2 SVGAGI. Trimming pared 8 bases from V and 2 bases from J, leaving 6 bases between. CDR3 bases: TGTGCCAGCGACAGAAACTATGGCTACACCTTC. Amino acids: CASDRNYGYTF.

This chain joins TRBV25-1 and TRBJ1-1; D unresolved. There are 11 residues in the CDR3. The V gene lost 10 bases and the J gene lost 1 base, with 7 bases spanning the gap. Germline V lookup: CDR1 MGHDK, CDR2 SYGVNS. The CDR3 nucleotides read TGTGCCACGAGGAGGAACACTGAAGCTTTCTTT. This gives the protein CATRRNTEAFF.

The chain carries TRBV2 and TRBJ2-7; TRBD1 is a possible D gene (6 bases). Between the trimmed V and J ends, which lost 0 bases and 3 bases, there was a span of 12 bases. This CDR3 contains 15 residues. CDR1 and CDR2 from the germline V gene are SNHLY and FYNNEI. The CDR3 sequence: CASSEADRAFYEQYF. The CDR3 bases are TGTGCCAGCAGTGAAGCGGACAGAGCTTTCTACGAGCAGTACTTC.

V and J are TRBV28 and TRBJ2-7; 8 bases fit TRBD1. V lost 3 bases and J lost 3; bases outside the gene matches: 1. Looked up from germline, CDR1 is MDHEN and CDR2 is SYDVKM. The CDR3 length is 13 residues. CDR3 amino acids: CASSFTGGYEQYF. The CDR3, as DNA: TGTGCCAGCAGTTTCACAGGGGGCTACGAGCAGTACTTC.